Presented here are 25 T cell receptor beta chains from one specimen sequenced in a study of identical twins. TCRdb ran MiXCR on the 5' RACE reads and lists one entry per CDR3 protein. This table holds under 900,000 distinct CDR3 sequences, roughly 20% found once. This same sample was also part of a study on T cells expressing NK-cell markers.

The sequenced sample was PBMCs. The receptors were gathered from a woman aged 18-35 years in good health.

This chain links TRBV18 with TRBJ2-1; D gene unclear. Germline V gene lookup returns CDR1 KGHSH and CDR2 LQKENI. V was pared by 2 bases and J by 4 bases, with 18 bases between. This CDR3 comprises 17 residues. DNA for the CDR3: TGTGCCAGCTCACCATCACCCCCTGGGGTAGGTTACAATGAGCAGTTCTTC. Translated, it gives CASSPSPPGVGYNEQFF.

This chain links TRBV9 with TRBJ2-1; 10 bases match TRBD2. CDR1 and CDR2 from the germline V gene are SGDLS and YYNGEE. After removal of 0 bases from V and 8 bases from J, the junction contained 11 bases not matched to a gene. The CDR3 extends over 17 amino acids. CDR3 region: CASSVDGRAGGRDEQFF. CDR3 in DNA: TGTGCCAGCAGCGTAGATGGGCGAGCGGGGGGGCGAGATGAGCAGTTCTTC.

V usage is TRBV6-2 or TRBV6-3 and J usage is TRBJ2-1; D is uncertain. Germline-derived CDR1 and CDR2 are MNHEY and SVGEGT. The CDR3 totals 14 residues. With 4 bases removed from V and 10 bases from J, the gap between germline ends came to 17 bases. CDR3 sequence: CASSFVRRAREQFF. Written as DNA, the CDR3 is TGTGCCAGCAGTTTTGTACGACGGGCTAGAGAGCAGTTCTTC.

The chain links TRBV4-2 to TRBJ2-2; D gene uncertain. This CDR3 has 14 residues. V was trimmed by 4 bases and J by 7 bases, leaving 13 bases between them. CDR1 is LGHNA and CDR2 is YNFKEQ in the germline V gene. CDR3: CASSPVGVSGELFF. For the CDR3, the DNA is TGTGCCAGCAGCCCAGTTGGGGTGAGCGGGGAGCTGTTTTTT.

The chain recombines TRBV11-1 with TRBJ1-1, with TRBD1 matching 7 bases. The germline V gene has CDR1 SGHAT and CDR2 FQDESV (reference sequence). V was clipped by 5 bases and J by 5 bases; unmatched bases: 2. This CDR3 spans 12 amino acids. The CDR3 nucleotides are TGTGCCAGCAGCACGGACAGGACTGAAGCTTTCTTT. The encoded protein is CASSTDRTEAFF.

The V gene is TRBV11-3, the J gene TRBJ2-7; D not resolved. This CDR3 region has 16 residues. The V and J ends lost 2 bases and 4 bases respectively, with 18 bases between them. Germline-derived CDR1 and CDR2 are SGHNT and YENEEA. The CDR3 region is CASSLRSSLSGYEQYF. The DNA for the CDR3 is TGTGCCAGCAGCTTAAGAAGCAGCCTTTCTGGATACGAGCAGTACTTC.

This chain connects TRBV20-1 to TRBJ2-5; 10 bases fit TRBD2. V trimming: 0 bases; J trimming: 9 bases; junction bases outside the gene matches: 10. The germline V gene encodes CDR1 DFQATT and CDR2 SNEGSKA (reference sequence). The CDR3 has 15 amino acids. The CDR3 region has the DNA TGCAGTGCTAGAGAGGAGGGGGCTAGCGGGAGTCCCCAGTACTTC. This encodes CSAREEGASGSPQYF.

This clonotype was seen more than once but under ten times. The J gene is TRBJ2-1, the V gene TRBV12-3 or TRBV12-4; 14 positions agree with TRBD2. Losses at the gene ends were 5 bases for V and 8 bases for J; bases not matched to a gene: 20. This CDR3 contains 20 residues. The CDR3 nucleotides are TGTGCCAGCAGTCCTGGGACTAGCGGGAGTTCCTACAATAAAATGGATGAGCAGTTCTTC. Translated, it gives CASSPGTSGSSYNKMDEQFF.

This clonotype was counted many times. The V call is TRBV20-1, the J call TRBJ2-7; D is unresolved. The germline V and J ends were trimmed by 5 bases and 4 bases, with 12 bases remaining between them. Germline-derived CDR1 and CDR2 are DFQATT and SNEGSKA (reference sequence). The CDR3 loop spans 12 amino acids. The chain's CDR3 is CSALWLGYEQYF. Here the CDR3 DNA reads TGCAGTGCTTTGTGGTTGGGGTACGAGCAGTACTTC.

This clonotype was counted a few times. The rearrangement joins TRBV18 to TRBJ2-7; D could derive from TRBD1 or TRBD2 (5 bases each). Trimming took 5 bases from V and 1 from J, leaving 12 bases between them. The CDR3 spans 14 residues. Germline V lookup: CDR1 KGHSH, CDR2 LQKENI. The CDR3 DNA follows: TGTGCCAGCTCAGGGACGGGTCGGTCCTACGAGCAGTACTTC. Protein product: CASSGTGRSYEQYF.

The rearrangement uses TRBV5-1 and TRBJ2-3; TRBD2 aligns across 11 bases. V lost 7 bases, J lost 2 bases, and 6 bases stayed unmatched. The germline CDR1 and CDR2 sequences are SGHRS and YFSETQ. The length of the CDR3 is 15 residues. The CDR3 protein is CASQTSGRNTDTQYF. The CDR3 bases are TGCGCCAGCCAAACTAGCGGGAGAAACACAGATACGCAGTATTTT.

This clonotype appeared a few times. The chain uses TRBV6-2 or TRBV6-3 and TRBJ1-5, with 8 bases fitting TRBD1. V shed 4 bases, J shed 5 bases, and the junction held 7 bases outside the gene matches. Germline CDR1 MNHEY, CDR2 SVGEGT. This CDR3 spans 15 amino acids. The CDR3, as DNA: TGTGCCAGCAGTTCGGAGGACAGGGCCGATCAGCCCCAGCATTTT. This encodes CASSSEDRADQPQHF.

This chain joins TRBV2 and TRBJ2-1; D is tentatively TRBD1 or TRBD2 (5 bases each). The CDR3 sequence is 15 residues long. The germline V and J ends were trimmed by 7 bases and 2 bases, with 15 bases remaining between them. Germline CDR1 reads SNHLY; CDR2 reads FYNNEI. DNA of the CDR3: TGTGCCAGCAAACTAGGGGAAAGCACCTACAATGAGCAGTTCTTC. Translated: CASKLGESTYNEQFF.

The rearrangement links TRBV20-1 to TRBJ2-3; 7 nucleotides align to TRBD2. Germline V gene sequence: CDR1 DFQATT, CDR2 SNEGSKA (reference sequence). With V trimmed by 0 bases and J by 2 bases, 11 bases remained unmatched. The CDR3 is 17 amino acids. The CDR3 region is CSAREGSSGAPTDTQYF. DNA of the CDR3: TGCAGTGCTAGAGAGGGATCAAGCGGGGCCCCCACAGATACGCAGTATTTT.

In its sample, this clonotype was seen many times. The chain uses TRBV12-3 or TRBV12-4 and TRBJ1-6; D gene unclear. V was pared by 6 bases and J by 9 bases, with 9 bases between. The CDR3 totals 12 residues. CDR3 DNA sequence: TGTGCCAGCAGCCTCATCCCTTCACCCCTCCACTTT. Protein: CASSLIPSPLHF.

At least ten counts were recorded for this clonotype. V gene TRBV30 combines with J gene TRBJ2-1; D uncertain. V was clipped by 4 bases and J by 9 bases, with 16 bases between them. CDR3 length: 13 amino acids. The V gene's germline CDR1 is GTSNPN and CDR2 SVGIG (reference sequence). CDR3 bases: TGTGCCTGGACCCTCATCAGGCATGGTGAGCAGTTCTTC. This encodes CAWTLIRHGEQFF.

About this clonotype itself: The CDR3 end shows no conserved phenylalanine or tryptophan, and so a read error is likely. V is TRBV7-6 and J is TRBJ2-7; 7 bases match TRBD1. Germline CDR1 SGHVS, CDR2 FNYEAQ. V trimming: 0 bases; J trimming: 1 base; junction bases outside the gene matches: 3. The CDR3 length is 15 residues. The CDR3 DNA follows: TGTGCCAGCAGCTTAGCCGCAGGGGGATCCTACGAGCAGTACATC. Its protein is CASSLAAGGSYEQYI.

The chain links TRBV5-1 to TRBJ2-3, with a tentative D call TRBD2 (5 bases). Per germline, CDR1 SGHRS and CDR2 YFSETQ. Trimming took off 4 bases at V and 2 bases at J, with 8 bases between the two ends. The CDR3 covers 13 residues. The chain's CDR3 is CASSRTPTDTQYF. CDR3 DNA: TGCGCCAGCAGCAGGACTCCCACAGATACGCAGTATTTT.

The chain uses TRBV12-3 or TRBV12-4 and TRBJ2-4, with 7 bases matching TRBD2. The CDR3 runs to 11 residues. Trimming took 7 bases from V and 10 from J; bases not matched to a gene: 4. CDR3 in amino acids: CASTNSGIQYF. The CDR3 nucleotides are TGTGCCAGCACCAATAGCGGGATTCAGTACTTC.

This chain uses TRBV7-2 with TRBJ2-7, with 8 bases lining up with TRBD2. Germline lookup yields CDR1 SGHTA and CDR2 FQGNSA. The V and J ends lost 5 bases and 5 bases, in that order; junction bases with no gene match: 11. The CDR3 has 15 residues. The CDR3 loop reads CASSPRPSGPHEQYF. CDR3 in DNA: TGTGCCAGCAGCCCCCGGCCTAGCGGGCCCCACGAGCAGTACTTC.

Worth noting for this clonotype: Germline is not matched at one junction end, which may reflect a read error. This chain joins TRBV5-1 and TRBJ2-3; D gene uncertain. Germline CDR1 SGHRS, CDR2 YFSETQ. The CDR3 runs to 14 residues. CDR3 DNA sequence: TGCGCCGGCAGATCCGCCGGTGGCACAGATACGCAGTATTTT. As protein: CAGRSAGGTDTQYF.

The V and J genes are TRBV13 and TRBJ2-3; D possibly matches TRBD1 or TRBD2 (5 bases each). The CDR3 is 19 residues long. Germline CDR1 and CDR2: PRHDT and FYEKMQ (reference sequence). V was shortened by 0 bases and J by 8 bases, with 27 bases between the two germline ends. The CDR3 DNA reads as TGTGCCAGCAGCTTAGGCGACCCCACGAGAGGGAACCCTCAGGGTACGCAGTATTTT. Its translation is CASSLGDPTRGNPQGTQYF.

This chain uses TRBV29-1 with TRBJ1-2; no reliable D call. Deletions cut 3 bases from V and 7 bases from J, with 12 bases between. Germline CDR1 is SQVTM and CDR2 is ANQGSEA. CDR3 length equals 12 residues. The CDR3 sequence: CSVDGVVAGYTF. CDR3 coding DNA: TGCAGCGTTGATGGAGTTGTCGCTGGCTACACCTTC. Using reference TRBV29-1 and TRBJ1-2 for the parts outside the CDR3, the full variable domain is SAVISQKPSRDICQRGTSLTIQCQVDSQVTMMFWYRQQPGQSLTLIATANQGSEATYESGFVIDKFPISRPNLTFSTLTVSNMSPEDSSIYLCSVDGVVAGYTFGSGTRLTVV.

The gene calls are TRBV3-1 and TRBJ2-7; no clear D gene. The V gene's germline CDR1 is LGHDT and CDR2 YNNKEL (reference sequence). The V and J ends lost 1 base and 5 bases respectively, with 12 bases between them. CDR3 length: 14 amino acids. The CDR3 DNA follows: TGTGCCAGCAGCCAAGTCCAGTGGCAGAACGAGCAGTACTTC. Residues: CASSQVQWQNEQYF.

This chain connects TRBV2 to TRBJ2-3, with TRBD2 matching over 11 bases. The CDR3 totals 16 residues. J gave up 6 bases and V 7 bases, and 12 bases lay outside the gene matches. The germline gives CDR1 SNHLY, CDR2 FYNNEI. Written as DNA, the CDR3 is TGTGCCAGCACCCCGTTTAGCGGGGGGGCTGGGGATACGCAGTATTTT. Translated: CASTPFSGGAGDTQYF.